What follows are 15 T cell receptor beta chains derived from one specimen sequenced in a study of blood T cell repertoires in COVID-19. The repertoire was sequenced with immunoSEQ multiplex PCR; TCRdb's copy has only in-frame clones and lacks some. The data hold some 260,000 clones, with roughly 84% observed a single time. Sequencing was done on a sample of peripheral blood. The receptors stem from a woman between 18 and 29 years old with acute or convalescent COVID-19.

This clone was seen many times. The rearrangement links TRBV6-4 to TRBJ2-1, with 8 bases fitting TRBD2. Germline lookup yields CDR1 MRHNA and CDR2 SNTAGT. Germline trimming cut 8 bases from V and 7 bases from J; bases unmatched to any gene: 10. The CDR3 runs 14 residues. CDR3: CASSAGTSKNEQFF. The CDR3 DNA follows: TGTGCCAGCTCCGCCGGGACTAGTAAGAATGAGCAGTTCTTC.

This clone was observed a single time. J is TRBJ1-3 and V is TRBV5-1; the D gene is possibly TRBD1 (5 bases). The CDR3 length is 15 residues. V gave up 0 bases and J gave up 6 bases, with 13 bases separating them. In germline, CDR1 is SGHRS, CDR2 YFSETQ. The CDR3 reads CASSLAGGALNTIYF. DNA of the CDR3: TGCGCCAGCAGCTTGGCCGGAGGGGCCCTAAACACCATATATTTT.

V and J are TRBV28 and TRBJ2-7, with a weak D call TRBD2 (5 bases). V lost 5 bases and J 4 bases, leaving 6 bases between the germline ends. The CDR3 covers 11 residues. Germline V lookup: CDR1 MDHEN, CDR2 SYDVKM. CDR3 sequence reads: CASSPGYEQYF. For the CDR3, the DNA is TGTGCCAGCAGTCCGGGATACGAGCAGTACTTC. The whole variable domain, filled in from reference TRBV28 and TRBJ2-7, reads DVKVTQSSRYLVKRTGEKVFLECVQDMDHENMFWYRQDPGLGLRLIYFSYDVKMKEKGDIPEGYSVSREKKERFSLILESASTNQTSMYLCASSPGYEQYFGPGTRLTVT.

The V and J genes are TRBV5-1 and TRBJ1-1, with D uncertain. Trimming took off 0 bases at V and 5 bases at J, with 8 bases between the two ends. The germline V gene encodes CDR1 SGHRS and CDR2 YFSETQ. The length of the CDR3 is 13 residues. The CDR3 DNA reads as TGCGCCAGCAGCTTGGCCGCGGGGACTGAAGCTTTCTTT. Translated: CASSLAAGTEAFF.

The chain couples TRBV6-1 to TRBJ1-2; TRBD1 is a possible D gene (5 bases). The V end was cut by 3 bases, the J end by 4 bases, with 18 bases between. The CDR3 length is 16 residues. CDR1 and CDR2 (germline): MNHNS, SASEGT. CDR3 sequence reads: CASSDPLAGRGYGYTF. In DNA form, the CDR3 reads TGTGCCAGCAGTGACCCCCTTGCAGGGCGGGGCTATGGCTACACCTTC.

Only one count was recorded for this clone. DNA for the CDR3: TGTGCCAGCAGCCAAAGACTAGCGGGAGTCGGGAATGAGCAGTTCTTC. This encodes CASSQRLAGVGNEQFF. V is TRBV3-1 (or the pseudogene TRBV3-2) and J is TRBJ2-1, with 12 bases aligning to TRBD2. CDR3 length equals 16 residues. CDR1 and CDR2 (germline): LGHDT, YNNKEL (reference sequence). Losses at the gene ends were 2 bases for V and 7 bases for J; bases not matched to a gene: 6.

This chain joins TRBV5-4 and TRBJ2-1; possible D gene TRBD2, 5 bases. V lost 0 bases, J lost 13 bases, and 11 bases lay in between. CDR3 length: 12 residues. Per the germline V gene, CDR1 is SGHNT and CDR2 is YYREEE (reference sequence). The CDR3 sequence is CASSLGVGVQFF. CDR3 nucleotides: TGTGCCAGCAGCTTGGGGGTCGGGGTTCAGTTCTTC. Full variable domain (outside the CDR3, taken from reference TRBV5-4 and TRBJ2-1): ETGVTQSPTHLIKTRGQQVTLRCSSQSGHNTVSWYQQALGQGPQFIFQYYREEENGRGNFPPRFSGLQFPNYSSELNVNALELDDSALYLCASSLGVGVQFFGPGTRLTVL.

The V and J genes are TRBV5-4 and TRBJ2-5; tentative D call: TRBD2 (5 bases). CDR3 length: 13 amino acids. Germline loops: CDR1 SGHNT, CDR2 YYREEE (reference sequence). V was pared by 0 bases and J by 3 bases, with 6 bases between. The CDR3, as DNA: TGTGCCAGCAGCTTGGTGGGAGAAGAGACCCAGTACTTC. This sequence encodes CASSLVGEETQYF. Variable domain in full (rest from reference TRBV5-4 and TRBJ2-5): ETGVTQSPTHLIKTRGQQVTLRCSSQSGHNTVSWYQQALGQGPQFIFQYYREEENGRGNFPPRFSGLQFPNYSSELNVNALELDDSALYLCASSLVGEETQYFGPGTRLLVL.

V gene TRBV7-2 combines with J gene TRBJ2-2; 12 nucleotides match TRBD2. The germline gives CDR1 SGHTA, CDR2 FQGNSA. V trimming: 1 base; J trimming: 5 bases; junction bases outside the gene matches: 11. The length of the CDR3 is 19 residues. The CDR3 coding sequence is TGTGCCAGCAGCTTAGAGGCTAGCGGGAGGGCCCAGGGGACCGGGGAGCTGTTTTTT. It is translated as CASSLEASGRAQGTGELFF.

The chain links TRBV6-2 or TRBV6-3 to TRBJ2-7; TRBD1 matches at 7 bases. This CDR3 has 15 residues. Germline V lookup: CDR1 MNHEY, CDR2 SVGEGT. The V segment lost 0 bases and the J segment 2 bases; nucleotides outside the gene matches: 4. The CDR3 DNA sequence: TGTGCCAGCAGTTACTCCGACAGGGCTACCTACGAGCAGTACTTC. It specifies CASSYSDRATYEQYF.

The chain uses TRBV6-2 or TRBV6-3 and TRBJ2-1, with 10 bases matching TRBD2. Germline V gives CDR1 MNHEY, CDR2 SVGEGT. The CDR3 totals 16 residues. Trimming at V came to 0 bases and at J to 4 bases, leaving 3 bases not matched to a gene. The CDR3 is CASSYSQAGGYNEQFF. CDR3 DNA sequence: TGTGCCAGCAGTTACTCCCAAGCGGGAGGGTACAATGAGCAGTTCTTC.

The genes are TRBV11-2 and TRBJ1-1, with D tentatively TRBD1 (5 bases). CDR1 SGHAT and CDR2 FQNNGV come from the germline V gene. The CDR3 runs 13 residues. V was shortened by 3 bases and J by 8 bases, with 13 bases between the two germline ends. CDR3 loop: CASSFNSQGEAFF. The CDR3 bases are TGTGCCAGCAGCTTCAACTCCCAGGGCGAAGCTTTCTTT.

This chain uses TRBV7-8 with TRBJ2-3; TRBD2 is a possible D gene (5 bases). V was pared by 5 bases and J by 1 base, with 13 bases between. The CDR3 is 15 amino acids. Germline CDR1 is SGHVS and CDR2 is FQNEAQ. CDR3 loop: CASSRMEVGTDTQYF. CDR3 in DNA: TGTGCCAGCAGCCGGATGGAGGTGGGCACAGATACGCAGTATTTT. The variable domain in full, completed from reference TRBV7-8 and TRBJ2-3, reads GAGVSQSPRYKVAKRGQDVALRCDPISGHVSLFWYQQALGQGPEFLTYFQNEAQLDKSGLPSDRFFAERPEGSVSTLKIQRTQQEDSAVYLCASSRMEVGTDTQYFGPGTRLTVL.

The V and J genes are TRBV27 and TRBJ2-7; 9 nucleotides line up with TRBD1. Germline V gene data show CDR1 as MNHEY and CDR2 as SMNVEV (reference sequence). The CDR3 covers 16 residues. J was trimmed by 2 bases and V by 2 bases; bases with no gene match: 7. The CDR3 region is CASSLIGQGFPYEQYF. As DNA, the CDR3 is TGTGCCAGCAGTTTAATCGGACAGGGGTTTCCCTACGAGCAGTACTTC.

This clone has just one count. The rearrangement uses TRBV5-1 and TRBJ2-1; the match to TRBD2 covers 7 bases. Germline V gene lookup returns CDR1 SGHRS and CDR2 YFSETQ. Trimming at V came to 4 bases and at J to 2 bases, leaving 9 bases not matched to a gene. The CDR3 spans 16 residues. CDR3 protein: CASSGGDAGPYNEQFF. In DNA form, the CDR3 reads TGCGCCAGCAGCGGGGGGGACGCCGGACCCTACAATGAGCAGTTCTTC.